This passage covers 21 T cell receptor beta chains from one sample sequenced in a study of cytomegalovirus exposure and HLA in healthy donors. In the PCR, 60 Vbeta and 13 Jbeta primers were used. TCRdb's table, derived via immunoSEQ multiplex PCR, lists solely in-frame clones and lacks some. The sample yields about 180,000 clones, roughly 78% seen once. Sequences were obtained from PBMCs. These receptors were taken from a woman aged 25-40 years in good health and CMV-seronegative.

The V gene is TRBV5-1, the J gene TRBJ2-2; tentative D call: TRBD2 (6 bases). Trimming removed 0 bases at V and 0 bases at J, with 12 bases between. This CDR3 has 17 amino acids. Germline loops: CDR1 SGHRS, CDR2 YFSETQ. The CDR3: CASSLAVGGANTGELFF. The CDR3 DNA reads TGCGCCAGCAGCTTGGCCGTGGGAGGCGCGAACACCGGGGAGCTGTTTTTT. The complete variable domain, with remaining parts taken from reference TRBV5-1 and TRBJ2-2, reads KAGVTQTPRYLIKTRGQQVTLSCSPISGHRSVSWYQQTPGQGLQFLFEYFSETQRNKGNFPGRFSGRQFSNSRSEMNVSTLELGDSALYLCASSLAVGGANTGELFFGEGSRLTVL.

The chain combines TRBV5-1 with TRBJ2-3; 8 bases are a match to TRBD2. The V gene's germline CDR1 is SGHRS and CDR2 YFSETQ. The CDR3 spans 15 residues. V lost 0 bases and J lost 6; bases outside the gene matches: 6. In DNA form, the CDR3 reads TGCGCCAGCAGCTTGGAGCGGGGGCCAGGGGATACGCAGTATTTT. This encodes CASSLERGPGDTQYF.

The chain recombines TRBV4-1 with TRBJ2-7, with a possible D match to TRBD1 (6 bases). The germline gives CDR1 MGHRA, CDR2 YSYEKL. Trimming removed 5 bases from V and 6 bases from J, with 14 bases in between. The CDR3 sequence is 13 residues long. The CDR3 sequence: CASSKGDRSEQYF. The CDR3 nucleotides are TGCGCCAGCAGCAAGGGAGACAGGAGCGAGCAGTACTTC.

The V call is TRBV10-3, the J call TRBJ1-6; 7 nucleotides match TRBD1. The V and J ends lost 0 bases and 10 bases, in that order; junction bases with no gene match: 12. This CDR3 contains 17 residues. Germline V gene data show CDR1 as ENHRY and CDR2 as SYGVKD. This CDR3 reads CAISESPDRVQGSPLHF. Here the CDR3 DNA reads TGTGCCATCAGTGAGTCGCCCGACAGGGTCCAGGGCTCACCCCTCCACTTT.

V and J are TRBV6-6 and TRBJ1-2; 8 bases match TRBD1. The CDR3 consists of 14 residues. Trimming at V came to 7 bases and at J to 4 bases, leaving 8 bases not matched to a gene. The germline CDR1 and CDR2 sequences are MNHNY and SVGAGI (reference sequence). The CDR3 loop is CASTNAGQGYGYTF. CDR3 nucleotide sequence: TGTGCCAGCACCAACGCAGGACAGGGCTATGGCTACACCTTC.

In its sample, this clone was seen a few times. This rearrangement joins TRBV10-2 to TRBJ1-6; D might be TRBD1 (5 bases). The germline gives CDR1 WSHSY, CDR2 SAAADI. V shed 7 bases and J shed 14 bases, with 15 bases lying between them. The CDR3 has 12 amino acids. For the CDR3, the DNA is TGCGCCAGCAATGGTCAGGGTTTCACCCTCCACTTT. Amino acid sequence: CASNGQGFTLHF.

This clone was observed a handful of times. The genes are TRBV7-2 and TRBJ1-3; D may be TRBD1 (5 bases). Germline values: CDR1 SGHTA, CDR2 FQGNSA. Trimming stripped 5 bases from V and 0 bases from J, with 11 bases between. This CDR3 spans 15 amino acids. The DNA for the CDR3 is TGTGCCAGCAGCCCCCCAGGGCTCTCTGGAAACACCATATATTTT. As protein: CASSPPGLSGNTIYF.

This chain uses TRBV5-6 with TRBJ1-5; 8 positions match TRBD1. Germline V gene lookup returns CDR1 SGHDT and CDR2 YYEEEE. This CDR3 contains 14 residues. Trimming cost V 4 bases and J 7 bases; bases outside gene matches: 7. The CDR3 is CASSHSTGGQPQHF. DNA for the CDR3: TGTGCCAGCAGCCACTCTACAGGGGGACAGCCCCAGCATTTT.

V and J are TRBV5-4 and TRBJ1-2; a possible D gene is TRBD1 (5 bases). This CDR3 has 13 residues. Germline CDR1 SGHNT, CDR2 YYREEE (reference sequence). V lost 0 bases and J lost 8, with 11 bases in between. This chain's CDR3 is CASSLVGQGGYTF. CDR3 in DNA: TGTGCCAGCAGCTTGGTGGGCCAGGGAGGCTACACCTTC.

The CDR3 DNA is TGTGCCAGCAGCTTAGGCGGGGGGCAAGGGAACATTCAGTACTTC. It encodes CASSLGGGQGNIQYF. The V call is TRBV7-6, the J call TRBJ2-4, with 8 bases lining up with TRBD2. In germline, CDR1 is SGHVS, CDR2 FNYEAQ. The CDR3 length is 15 residues. V was pared by 1 base and J by 7 bases, with 6 bases of the junction left unmatched.

This rearrangement joins TRBV10-3 to TRBJ1-2; TRBD1 aligns across 10 bases. Germline V gene sequence: CDR1 ENHRY, CDR2 SYGVKD. The CDR3 length is 17 residues. V shed 7 bases, J shed 4 bases, and the junction held 15 bases outside the gene matches. This CDR3 is CAIKQLTGQGSPYGYTF. In DNA, the CDR3 is TGTGCCATCAAACAATTAACGGGACAGGGGTCTCCCTATGGCTACACCTTC.

The chain links TRBV2 to TRBJ1-4, with unresolved D. There are 14 residues in the CDR3. V was clipped by 6 bases and J by 5 bases, with 13 bases between them. Germline CDR1 is SNHLY and CDR2 is FYNNEI. The CDR3 DNA reads as TGTGCCAGCAGGGTCGCCCCGCGGAATGAAAAACTGTTTTTT. It codes for CASRVAPRNEKLFF.

V and J are TRBV30 and TRBJ2-7; 8 positions match TRBD1. Trimming at V came to 4 bases and at J to 0 bases, leaving 11 bases not matched to a gene. The CDR3 is made up of 16 amino acids. Germline-derived CDR1 and CDR2 are GTSNPN and SVGIG (reference sequence). The DNA for the CDR3 is TGTGCCTGGACCCCAAGCAGGGGGCGCCCCTCCTACGAGCAGTACTTC. Translation: CAWTPSRGRPSYEQYF.

The chain has TRBV19 and TRBJ2-1; a possible D gene is TRBD2 (6 bases). Trimming cost V 3 bases and J 9 bases, with 15 bases left between them. Per the germline V gene, CDR1 is LNHDA and CDR2 is SQIVND (reference sequence). The CDR3 is made up of 14 amino acids. The CDR3 here is CASSMRPQGGEQFF. The CDR3, as DNA: TGTGCCAGTAGTATGCGTCCCCAGGGAGGTGAGCAGTTCTTC.

The chain carries TRBV5-6 and TRBJ2-3; the match to TRBD2 covers 9 bases. The germline gives CDR1 SGHDT, CDR2 YYEEEE. The V and J ends lost 2 bases and 8 bases, in that order; junction bases with no gene match: 9. The CDR3 sequence is 15 residues long. Here the CDR3 DNA reads TGTGCCAGCAGCTTAGGCGGGGGGGCGGCAGGTACGCAGTATTTT. Protein sequence: CASSLGGGAAGTQYF.

V gene TRBV30 combines with J gene TRBJ1-2; D not certain. This CDR3 is built from 12 residues. In germline, CDR1 is GTSNPN, CDR2 SVGIG (reference sequence). V was clipped by 2 bases and J by 7 bases, with 11 bases between them. The CDR3 DNA reads TGTGCCTGGAGTTACGAGGGCTCTGGCTACACCTTC. Protein: CAWSYEGSGYTF. Together with reference TRBV30 and TRBJ1-2, the CDR3 gives the full variable domain: SQTIHQWPATLVQPVGSPLSLECTVEGTSNPNLYWYRQAAGRGLQLLFYSVGIGQISSEVPQNLSASRPQDRQFILSSKKLLLSDSGFYLCAWSYEGSGYTFGSGTRLTVV.

The chain is built from TRBV7-2 and TRBJ2-7, with 9 positions matching TRBD1. The germline V gene encodes CDR1 SGHTA and CDR2 FQGNSA. The J segment lost 5 bases and the V segment lost 4 bases, leaving 3 bases of the junction unmatched. CDR3 size: 13 residues. The CDR3 DNA follows: TGTGCCAGCAGCTGGGACAGGGAGAACGAGCAGTACTTC. Translation: CASSWDRENEQYF.

This chain joins TRBV7-8 and TRBJ1-6; 9 bases map to TRBD1. Germline CDR1 reads SGHVS; CDR2 reads FQNEAQ. This CDR3 comprises 17 residues. V trimming: 3 bases; J trimming: 0 bases; junction bases outside the gene matches: 3. CDR3 DNA sequence: TGTGCCAGCAGCTTCGGGACAGGGAGCTCCTATAATTCACCCCTCCACTTT. This encodes CASSFGTGSSYNSPLHF.

J is TRBJ2-7 and V is TRBV4-2, with TRBD2 matching 9 bases. Trimming at V came to 3 bases and at J to 0 bases, leaving 6 bases not matched to a gene. The germline gives CDR1 LGHNA, CDR2 YNFKEQ. This CDR3 is built from 16 residues. In nucleotides, the CDR3 is TGTGCCAGCAGCCATGAATTAGCGGGGGTCTCCTACGAGCAGTACTTC. Translation gives CASSHELAGVSYEQYF.

The CDR3 bases are TGCGCCAGCAGCCCCGCCGACTTAGTTGCAGATACGCAGTATTTT. This codes for CASSPADLVADTQYF. This chain links TRBV10-1 with TRBJ2-3; D unclear. Germline-derived CDR1 and CDR2 are WNHNN and SYGVQD (reference sequence). The CDR3 runs to 15 residues. V lost 6 bases, J lost 4 bases, and 17 bases lay in between.

This clone was seen a handful of times. This rearrangement joins TRBV27 to TRBJ1-1; 9 bases map to TRBD1. V trimming: 5 bases; J trimming: 2 bases; junction bases outside the gene matches: 3. The germline V gene encodes CDR1 MNHEY and CDR2 SMNVEV (reference sequence). The CDR3 has 14 residues. The CDR3 sequence is CASSNRGPNTEAFF. DNA of the CDR3: TGTGCCAGCAGTAACAGGGGGCCCAACACTGAAGCTTTCTTT.